The rows below give T cell receptor beta chains drawn from one sample of a study of PD-1 blockade in classical Hodgkin lymphoma. This table comes from immunoSEQ multiplex PCR, and its TCRdb copy is limited to in-frame clones, with some not included. Seen here are 25,000 to 35,000 clones, 80% to 90% observed once, and the top ten hold roughly 0.75%. The specimen was CD4+ T cells from blood, collected before the fourth cycle of nivolumab. All receptors come from a human donor with classical Hodgkin lymphoma. The CDR3 runs from the conserved cysteine through the conserved F or W. A D gene is named only where the DNA matches it firmly. Size is stated for part of the rows, as once, few or many counts, or as a class when the clone is expanded.

J gene,D gene,V gene,clone size,CDR3 protein,CDR3 DNA
TRBJ1-3,.,TRBV6-6,once,CASSYRDGRNTIYF,TGTGCCAGCAGTTACCGGGACGGACGAAACACCATATATTTT
TRBJ1-2,.,TRBV19,few,CASTISGQYYGYTF,TGTGCCAGTACCATCTCCGGCCAATATTATGGCTACACCTTC
TRBJ2-5,TRBD2,TRBV29-1,.,CSVEVAGGGETQYF,TGCAGCGTTGAGGTAGCGGGGGGTGGGGAGACCCAGTACTTC
TRBJ2-3,TRBD2,TRBV11-2,.,CASSGGLAGGLGDTQYF,TGTGCCAGCAGCGGCGGACTAGCGGGGGGGCTGGGAGATACGCAGTATTTT
TRBJ2-2,TRBD1,TRBV5-1,.,CASSGGTGRKNTGELFF,TGCGCCAGCAGCGGAGGGACAGGGAGAAAGAACACCGGGGAGCTGTTTTTT
TRBJ2-4,TRBD1,TRBV27,once,CASSSHSPPDRGLAKNIQYF,TGTGCCAGCAGTTCCCACTCTCCCCCCGACAGGGGGCTAGCCAAAAACATTCAGTACTTC
TRBJ2-7,TRBD1,TRBV4-2,.,CASSGRRDSSYEQYF,TGTGCCAGCAGCGGACGCCGGGACAGCTCCTACGAGCAGTACTTC
TRBJ2-2,.,TRBV11-1,.,CASGDVPNTGELFF,TGTGCCAGCGGGGACGTACCGAACACCGGGGAGCTGTTTTTT
TRBJ2-7,.,TRBV30,.,CAWSVEDIYEQYF,TGTGCCTGGAGTGTAGAGGATATCTACGAGCAGTACTTC
TRBJ1-1,.,TRBV14,.,CASSQVPGRRRNTEAFF,TGTGCCAGCAGCCAAGTCCCCGGACGGAGAAGGAACACTGAAGCTTTCTTT
TRBJ2-7,TRBD1,TRBV5-1,once,CASSLGQGSSYEQYF,TGCGCCAGCAGCTTGGGACAGGGAAGCTCCTACGAGCAGTACTTC
TRBJ2-5,.,TRBV27,.,CASSPAGATYQETQYF,TGTGCCAGCAGTCCCGCGGGGGCGACGTACCAAGAGACCCAGTACTTC
TRBJ2-6,.,TRBV18,.,CASSPPDSGANVLTF,TGTGCCAGCTCACCCCCCGACTCTGGGGCCAACGTCCTGACTTTC
TRBJ2-7,TRBD2,TRBV28,.,CASSLAGTSKNEQYF,TGTGCCAGCAGTTTGGCCGGGACTAGCAAAAACGAGCAGTACTTC
TRBJ2-1,.,TRBV14,.,CASSQGRPYNEQFF,TGTGCCAGCAGCCAAGGTCGTCCCTACAATGAGCAGTTCTTC
TRBJ2-3,TRBD1,TRBV4-1,.,CASSQDDRGGADTQYF,TGCGCCAGCAGCCAAGATGACAGGGGCGGCGCAGATACGCAGTATTTT
TRBJ1-1,TRBD1,TRBV11-2,.,CASSLRPGQMNTEAFF,TGTGCCAGCAGCTTGCGTCCGGGACAGATGAACACTGAAGCTTTCTTT
TRBJ1-1,.,TRBV6-1,.,CASSPRWGNTEAFF,TGTGCCAGCAGCCCAAGGTGGGGGAACACTGAAGCTTTCTTT
TRBJ1-6,.,TRBV9,few,CASSVDYTNSPLHF,TGTGCCAGCAGCGTAGATTATACGAATTCACCCCTCCACTTT
TRBJ2-3,TRBD2,TRBV11-2,once,CASSKRLAGGTSTDTQYF,TGTGCCAGCAGCAAGCGACTAGCGGGGGGGACTAGCACAGATACGCAGTATTTT
TRBJ2-7,.,TRBV5-8,.,CASLRLFPYEQYF,TGTGCCAGCCTTAGACTGTTCCCCTACGAGCAGTACTTC
TRBJ1-5,.,TRBV6-5,.,CASSYSRQGNQPQHF,TGTGCCAGCAGTTACTCGCGGCAGGGTAATCAGCCCCAGCATTTT
TRBJ1-5,.,TRBV30,few,CAWRSRREGQPQHF,TGTGCCTGGAGGTCGCGGAGGGAAGGTCAGCCCCAGCATTTT
TRBJ2-3,.,TRBV7-9,.,CASSRFGDTQYF,TGTGCCAGCTCCCGATTCGGAGATACGCAGTATTTT
TRBJ2-1,TRBD2,TRBV7-6,.,CASSSNRGGAGEQFF,TGTGCCAGCAGCTCTAACCGCGGGGGGGCCGGTGAGCAGTTCTTC
TRBJ2-7,TRBD2,TRBV13,.,CASSSRGDSYEQYF,TGTGCCAGCAGCTCCCGGGGGGACTCCTACGAGCAGTACTTC
TRBJ2-3,TRBD1,TRBV7-6,.,CASSTRTWTGVTTVSTDTQYF,TGTGCCAGCAGCACGCGCACCTGGACAGGGGTGACCACGGTTAGCACAGATACGCAGTATTTT
TRBJ1-2,TRBD1,TRBV6-5,.,CASSSGQGGYGYTF,TGTGCCAGCAGTTCCGGACAGGGCGGCTATGGCTACACCTTC
TRBJ2-7,TRBD1,TRBV5-1,.,CASSKGQGDEQYF,TGCGCCAGCAGCAAGGGACAGGGCGACGAGCAGTACTTC
TRBJ1-1,.,TRBV29-1,few,CSVRTAPTEAFF,TGCAGCGTTCGGACAGCCCCCACTGAAGCTTTCTTT
TRBJ2-3,TRBD1,TRBV6-6,.,CASSYTGQAGDTQYF,TGTGCCAGCAGTTACACGGGACAGGCTGGAGATACGCAGTATTTT
TRBJ2-3,.,TRBV10-3,.,CAISEQLGSDTQYF,TGTGCCATCAGTGAGCAACTAGGAAGTGATACGCAGTATTTT
TRBJ1-1,.,TRBV29-1,.,CSVDLLGGETEAFF,TGCAGCGTAGACCTTCTGGGGGGAGAGACTGAAGCTTTCTTT
TRBJ1-3,.,TRBV10-3,.,CAISEPSMWGDDGNTIYF,TGTGCCATCAGTGAGCCCTCGATGTGGGGGGATGATGGAAACACCATATATTTT
TRBJ1-2,.,TRBV6-1,.,CASSGVRQNYGYTF,TGTGCCAGCAGTGGGGTTAGGCAGAACTATGGCTACACCTTC
TRBJ1-5,TRBD1,TRBV19,.,CASSISGGGNQPQHF,TGTGCCAGTAGTATATCAGGGGGCGGCAATCAGCCCCAGCATTTT
TRBJ1-1,.,TRBV5-6,.,CASSKRLGLYTEAFF,TGTGCCAGCAGCAAACGCCTGGGGTTGTACACTGAAGCTTTCTTT
TRBJ2-3,.,TRBV15,.,CATSMGDRVTDTQYF,TGTGCCACCTCTATGGGGGATCGGGTCACAGATACGCAGTATTTT
TRBJ2-5,TRBD1,TRBV5-5,.,CASSPGTGETQYF,TGTGCCAGCAGTCCCGGGACAGGAGAGACCCAGTACTTC
TRBJ2-7,.,TRBV7-8,.,CASSARWVSYEQYF,TGTGCCAGCAGCGCCCGGTGGGTGTCATACGAGCAGTACTTC
TRBJ2-2,TRBD2,TRBV19,.,CASSSPGLAVLNTGELFF,TGTGCCAGTAGTTCGCCGGGGCTAGCGGTTCTGAACACCGGGGAGCTGTTTTTT
TRBJ1-2,.,TRBV19,once,CASSSMNPSSGGPDYGYTF,TGTGCCAGTAGTAGTATGAACCCCTCCAGCGGGGGGCCCGACTATGGCTACACCTTC
TRBJ1-6,.,TRBV18,few,CASSPMTAENNSPLHF,TGTGCCAGCTCACCTATGACAGCGGAAAATAATTCACCCCTCCACTTT
TRBJ1-4,TRBD1,TRBV18,once,CASSPRQGGEKLFF,TGTGCCAGCTCACCCCGACAGGGAGGGGAAAAACTGTTTTTT
TRBJ2-7,.,TRBV7-9,.,CASSLAKTAYEQYF,TGTGCCAGCAGCTTAGCGAAAACGGCCTACGAGCAGTACTTC
TRBJ2-7,.,TRBV2,.,CASSPTASSYEQYF,TGTGCCAGCAGTCCGACGGCTAGCTCCTACGAGCAGTACTTC
TRBJ1-5,TRBD1,TRBV18,few,CASSPPLGQGDQPQHF,TGTGCCAGCTCACCACCCCTCGGGCAGGGGGATCAGCCCCAGCATTTT
TRBJ2-3,TRBD1,TRBV5-4,.,CASSLAGQGALYTQYF,TGTGCCAGCAGCCTGGCGGGACAGGGGGCTCTGTATACGCAGTATTTT
TRBJ1-5,.,TRBV19,few,CASSRDSFGQPQHF,TGTGCCAGTAGTCGAGACAGTTTTGGCCAGCCCCAGCATTTT
TRBJ2-3,.,TRBV18,.,CASSPPRQRVGTDTQYF,TGTGCCAGCTCACCCCCTAGACAGAGAGTCGGCACAGATACGCAGTATTTT
TRBJ2-7,TRBD1,TRBV7-9,.,CASSIGTGGPYEQYF,TGTGCCAGCAGCATTGGGACAGGGGGCCCCTACGAGCAGTACTTC
TRBJ2-7,TRBD1,TRBV30,.,CAWNGQGYYYEQYF,TGTGCCTGGAACGGACAGGGGTACTACTACGAGCAGTACTTC
TRBJ1-2,TRBD1,TRBV6-5,.,CASSRQGVEGYTF,TGTGCCAGCAGTCGACAGGGAGTGGAAGGCTACACCTTC
TRBJ1-5,.,TRBV19,once,CASSPPAGVRQPQHF,TGTGCCAGTAGTCCCCCTGCCGGGGTCCGCCAGCCCCAGCATTTT
TRBJ1-2,.,TRBV19,once,CASSTDHGGNGYTF,TGTGCCAGTAGTACCGACCACGGGGGGAATGGCTACACCTTC
TRBJ2-5,.,TRBV4-2,.,CASSLVAGTQETQYF,TGTGCCAGCAGCCTAGTGGCGGGGACCCAAGAGACCCAGTACTTC
TRBJ2-3,.,TRBV27,.,CASSFYTASSTDTQYF,TGTGCCAGCAGTTTCTACACGGCTAGCAGCACAGATACGCAGTATTTT
TRBJ2-2,TRBD1,TRBV30,.,CAWSRQGTGELFF,TGTGCCTGGAGTAGACAGGGTACCGGGGAGCTGTTTTTT
TRBJ1-1,.,TRBV6-6,.,CASSYSRAHTEAFF,TGTGCCAGCAGTTACTCGCGGGCTCACACTGAAGCTTTCTTT
TRBJ2-7,.,TRBV5-1,.,CASSIRRPSSYEQYF,TGCGCCAGCAGCATAAGACGGCCGAGCTCCTACGAGCAGTACTTC